These 9 T cell receptor beta chains were all obtained from the same sample, sequenced in a study of tumor-infiltrating lymphocytes in primary liver carcinoma. The investigators made TCR beta cDNA from 400 to 550 ng total RNA, using a constant-region primer. Slightly modified ARM-PCR with three nested multiplex PCR rounds yielded TCR beta libraries. A C-beta reverse primer and TRBV1-TRBV30 forward primers served in each of the first two PCR rounds, at about 9 cycles apiece. Each CDR3 protein gets one entry after TCRdb re-called the multiplex PCR reads with MiXCR. The sample has about 120,000 distinct CDR3 sequences; roughly 69% are singletons. For each extraction, RNA and DNA were obtained together from approximately 20-30 mg of unsorted bulk tissue. Sequencing was done on a sample of liver tumor tissue from sampling region 1. Subset described: tumor region T1, superior pole. The receptors were sampled from a woman aged 55-69 years with primary liver carcinoma and hepatitis B virus infection.

On this clonotype: This could be a read error, since a much larger clone is one nucleotide away. The V and J genes are TRBV10-3 and TRBJ2-1, with D tentatively TRBD1 (5 bases). Trimming took 6 bases from V and 0 from J, leaving 9 bases between them. The CDR3 runs 14 residues. CDR1 ENHRY and CDR2 SYGVKD come from the germline V gene. Here the CDR3 reads CAIRNRSSYNEQFF. CDR3 coding DNA: TGTGCCATCAGAAACAGGAGCTCCTACAATGAGCAGTTCTTC.

To note about this clonotype: The junction shows a germline mismatch at one end, possibly a read error. V gene TRBV11-2 combines with J gene TRBJ2-7, with D possibly matching TRBD1 (5 bases). Germline lookup yields CDR1 SGHAT and CDR2 FQNNGV. There are 14 residues in the CDR3. CDR3 in DNA: TGTGTCAGCAGCCCCCAGGGATCCATCTACGAGCAGTACTTC. Protein: CVSSPQGSIYEQYF. Based on the CDR3 plus reference TRBV11-2 and TRBJ2-7, the full variable domain is EAGVAQSPRYKIIEKRQSVAFWCNPISGHATLYWYQQILGQGPKLLIQFQNNGVVDDSQLPKDRFSAERLKGVDSTLKIQPAKLEDSAVYLCVSSPQGSIYEQYFGPGTRLTVT.

Note on this clonotype: A much larger clone lies a single base off, so this may be a read error. The CDR3 is CASSSDRITRELFF. The DNA of the CDR3 is TGTGCCAGCAGTTCTGACCGTATCACCCGGGAGCTGTTTTTT. J is TRBJ2-2 and V is TRBV6-5; D not resolved. CDR1 and CDR2 from the germline V gene are MNHEY and SVGAGI. This CDR3 is 14 amino acids long.

This clonotype was detected many times. The V gene is TRBV11-2, the J gene TRBJ2-7; D perhaps matches TRBD2 (5 bases). CDR3 length: 13 residues. Germline V gene sequence: CDR1 SGHAT, CDR2 FQNNGV. V shed 0 bases and J shed 6 bases, with 9 bases lying between them. As DNA, the CDR3 is TGTGCCAGCAGCTTAGAGTCGAGGGCCGAGCAGTACTTC. Protein: CASSLESRAEQYF. The full variable domain, rest sourced from reference TRBV11-2 and TRBJ2-7, is EAGVAQSPRYKIIEKRQSVAFWCNPISGHATLYWYQQILGQGPKLLIQFQNNGVVDDSQLPKDRFSAERLKGVDSTLKIQPAKLEDSAVYLCASSLESRAEQYFGPGTRLTVT.

On this clonotype itself: Given a much more abundant clone one base away, this may be a read error. This rearrangement joins TRBV6-2 or TRBV6-3 to TRBJ2-1, with D maybe TRBD1 (5 bases). This CDR3 region has 14 residues. The germline CDR1 and CDR2 sequences are MNHEY and SVGEGT. The CDR3 nucleotides read TGTACCAGCAATAAGGGGTTTAGGGTTGATGAGCAGTTCTTC. Translation gives CTSNKGFRVDEQFF.

This clonotype showed up many times. This sequence joins TRBV4-2 and TRBJ1-5; D unresolved. V was trimmed by 0 bases and J by 9 bases, leaving 9 bases between them. The CDR3 consists of 13 residues. Germline V gives CDR1 LGHNA, CDR2 YNFKEQ. Here the CDR3 reads CASSQDWARPQHF. CDR3 nucleotides: TGTGCCAGCAGCCAAGATTGGGCGAGGCCCCAGCATTTT.

To note about this clonotype: One end of the junction varies from germline; a read error may be responsible. The V call is TRBV29-1, the J call TRBJ2-7, with 7 positions matching TRBD1. The CDR3 is made up of 14 amino acids. Per germline, CDR1 SQVTM and CDR2 ANQGSEA. Here the CDR3 reads CNVEGTAATYEQYF. CDR3 bases: TGCAACGTTGAGGGGACAGCGGCAACATACGAGCAGTACTTC.

The table lists this clonotype with a count of one. Its ends do not fully match the called genes, so a read error is possible. The rearrangement joins TRBV5-6 to TRBJ1-1; 7 nucleotides match TRBD1. Per germline, CDR1 SGHDT and CDR2 YYEEEE. The CDR3 is 13 residues long. The CDR3 spells CAGSQGGPTEAFF. The DNA of the CDR3 is TGTGCCGGCAGCCAAGGGGGCCCCACTGAAGCTTTCTTT.

This clonotype has just one count. Given a much more abundant clone one base away, this may be a read error. The CDR3 nucleotides are TGTGCCAGCAGTGAAAGAGGGATCGCGAATACGCAGTATTTT. Protein product: CASSERGIANTQYF. The chain links TRBV6-1 to TRBJ2-3, with D maybe TRBD2 (5 bases). CDR3 length equals 14 residues. Germline CDR1 and CDR2: MNHNS and SASEGT. Trimming shortened V by 2 bases and J by 7 bases, and 13 bases separated the two germline ends.